This T cell receptor beta chain was documented in a study of blood T cell repertoires in COVID-19. Background on the study: Both acute and convalescent COVID-19 samples were obtained from the United States, Italy and Spain.

Individuals drawn from approximately 26 US areas were about 18 to 100 years old. The CDR3 is 15 amino acids. With V trimmed by 4 bases and J by 5 bases, 9 bases remained unmatched. The germline V gene encodes CDR1 SGHKS and CDR2 YYEKEE (reference sequence). Sequencing was performed with immunoSEQ multiplex PCR; in TCRdb, only in-frame clones are kept and a portion is missing. The data contain some 300,000 clones, 90% of them singletons. The clonotype comes from a woman under 40 who had been exposed to COVID-19. The source material was PBMCs or T cells enriched from blood (not recorded which). This chain links TRBV5-5 with TRBJ2-5; 9 nucleotides align to TRBD2. This CDR3 reads CASSLRGGLWETQYF. CDR3 DNA: TGTGCCAGCAGCCTGCGGGGGGGCCTGTGGGAGACCCAGTACTTC.